Following are 28 T cell receptor beta chains from one sample sequenced in a study of metastatic and nonmetastatic thyroid tumors. All patients were treatment-naive before thyroid surgery. TCRdb reprocessed the PCR reads using MiXCR. The table records about 33,000 clones, over 15% of them present only once. Sequencing was carried out using blood. The receptors derive from a female donor with papillary thyroid cancer or a benign thyroid nodule (not recorded which). Some clones in this sample may be carry-over from other donors' samples.

This clone has at least ten counts. The chain joins TRBV18 to TRBJ1-4, with D possibly TRBD1 on 5 matching bases. CDR1 is KGHSH and CDR2 is LQKENI in the germline V gene. The CDR3 is 16 residues long. The V end was cut by 1 base, the J end by 8 bases, with 17 bases between. The CDR3 reads CASSPQVRGGREKLFF. The CDR3, as DNA: TGTGCCAGCTCACCACAAGTCCGGGGCGGTCGGGAAAAACTGTTTTTT.

There are many counts of this clone. The chain links TRBV10-3 to TRBJ1-4; 8 nucleotides align to TRBD1. This CDR3 contains 18 residues. The germline CDR1 and CDR2 sequences are ENHRY and SYGVKD. J gave up 5 bases and V 0 bases, and 11 bases lay outside the gene matches. The CDR3 region has the DNA TGTGCCATCAGTGAGTCAAGGACAGGGAGTTCCTCAAATGAAAAACTGTTTTTT. Protein sequence: CAISESRTGSSSNEKLFF.

There are many counts of this clone. This chain joins TRBV27 and TRBJ1-1; a weak D match, TRBD1 (5 bases). Germline V CDR1 and CDR2: MNHEY, SMNVEV (reference sequence). V lost 8 bases to trimming and J lost 4 bases, with 8 bases between them. There are 11 residues in the CDR3. CDR3 in amino acids: CASAGGTEAFF. CDR3 nucleotide sequence: TGTGCCAGCGCCGGGGGCACTGAAGCTTTCTTT.

This chain connects TRBV11-2 to TRBJ2-1; the match to TRBD2 covers 9 bases. The ends lost 2 bases at V and 6 bases at J; junction bases unmatched: 8. Germline-derived CDR1 and CDR2 are SGHAT and FQNNGV. The CDR3 loop spans 16 amino acids. CDR3 protein: CASSLFLAGGGNEQFF. CDR3 DNA: TGTGCCAGCAGCTTATTTCTTGCGGGAGGGGGCAATGAGCAGTTCTTC.

In its sample, this clone was seen many times. The chain combines TRBV6-2 or TRBV6-3 with TRBJ2-6, with D perhaps matching TRBD1 (5 bases). V gave up 5 bases and J gave up 0 bases, with 8 bases separating them. This CDR3 spans 15 amino acids. Germline-derived CDR1 and CDR2 are MNHEY and SVGEGT. The CDR3 loop reads CASSPRGSGANVLTF. CDR3 sequence (DNA): TGTGCCAGCAGTCCAAGGGGCTCTGGGGCCAACGTCCTGACTTTC.

This clone was recorded many times. The gene calls are TRBV2 and TRBJ2-4, with D tentatively TRBD1 (6 bases). There are 16 residues in the CDR3. Germline values: CDR1 SNHLY, CDR2 FYNNEI. Trimming removed 6 bases at V and 1 base at J, with 16 bases between. The CDR3 nucleotides read TGTGCCAGCAGGACAGGCGTCTCAAACGCCAAAAACATTCAGTACTTC. This gives the protein CASRTGVSNAKNIQYF.

Many counts were recorded for this clone. The chain combines TRBV4-1 with TRBJ2-3; 10 positions match TRBD1. The length of the CDR3 is 16 residues. J lost 6 bases, V lost 4 bases, and 10 bases had no gene match. Germline V gives CDR1 MGHRA, CDR2 YSYEKL. The CDR3 is CASSPARDRGSDTQYF. CDR3 bases: TGCGCCAGCAGCCCAGCTCGGGACAGGGGAAGCGATACGCAGTATTTT.

The rearrangement links TRBV30 to TRBJ1-2, with D possibly being TRBD1 (5 bases). Trimming left V 2 bases short and J 4 bases short, with 11 bases between. The CDR3 spans 13 residues. Germline V lookup: CDR1 GTSNPN, CDR2 SVGIG (reference sequence). The DNA of the CDR3 is TGTGCCTGGAGTATCGGGACGGTCTATGGCTACACCTTC. Protein product: CAWSIGTVYGYTF.

Concerning this clone: A much larger clone differs by one base, so this may be a read error. The chain recombines TRBV9 with TRBJ1-4; D is ambiguous. This CDR3 has 14 amino acids. CDR1 is SGDLS and CDR2 is YYNGEE in the germline V gene. Trimming cost V 3 bases and J 4 bases, with 10 bases left between them. The CDR3 sequence: CASSEDVYNEKLFF. The CDR3 DNA sequence: TGTGCCAGCAGCGAGGACGTATATAATGAAAAACTGTTTTTT.

This clone was detected many times. This rearrangement joins TRBV20-1 to TRBJ2-3; 10 positions match TRBD2. Germline V gene data show CDR1 as DFQATT and CDR2 as SNEGSKA (reference sequence). V dropped 6 bases and J dropped 1; count of bases not matched to a gene: 16. There are 18 residues in the CDR3. This CDR3 reads CSAAGGAGGGKRTDTQYF. CDR3 in DNA: TGCAGTGCAGCGGGAGGGGCCGGGGGAGGAAAGCGCACAGATACGCAGTATTTT.

This chain uses TRBV11-1 with TRBJ1-2; 10 nucleotides match TRBD1. The V gene's germline CDR1 is SGHAT and CDR2 FQDESV (reference sequence). The length of the CDR3 is 14 residues. The V segment lost 4 bases and the J segment 6 bases; nucleotides outside the gene matches: 5. The CDR3, as DNA: TGTGCCAGCAGCTCGGGACAGGGGAATGATGGCTACACCTTC. Residues: CASSSGQGNDGYTF.

This clone has at least ten counts. Being one base from a much bigger clone, this may be a read error. The same CDR3 also results from other DNA sequences found in this sample. This chain connects TRBV2 to TRBJ2-7, with 9 nucleotides matching TRBD1. Germline CDR1 and CDR2: SNHLY and FYNNEI. The CDR3 length is 15 residues. The CDR3, as DNA: TGCGCCAGCAGACAGGGGGAGATATATGCCTACGAGCAGTACTTC. This translates into CASRQGEIYAYEQYF.

This clone was counted at least ten times. This chain connects TRBV12-3 or TRBV12-4 to TRBJ1-6, with D hard to call. Trimming removed 6 bases from V and 14 bases from J, with 14 bases in between. CDR3 length: 12 amino acids. The CDR3 loop is CASSTVGLTLHF. The CDR3 coding sequence is TGTGCCAGCAGCACTGTGGGCCTGACCCTCCACTTT.

This clone has a count of ten or more. V and J are TRBV24-1 and TRBJ2-2; the D gene is possibly TRBD2 (5 bases). V gave up 10 bases and J gave up 0 bases, with 17 bases separating them. The CDR3 runs 16 residues. The germline gives CDR1 KGHDR, CDR2 SFDVKD. The CDR3 nucleotides read TGTGCCACGGAGGACGGATCTATAGCGAACACCGGGGAGCTGTTTTTT. This gives the protein CATEDGSIANTGELFF.

Regarding this clone: The junction departs from the called germline gene at one end, perhaps through a read error. The chain joins TRBV5-1 to TRBJ2-7, with D perhaps given as TRBD1 or TRBD2 (5 bases each). This CDR3 has 15 residues. Germline CDR1 and CDR2: SGHRS and YFSETQ. CDR3 residues: CASILVGVSSYEQYF. The CDR3 DNA is TGCGCCAGCATCTTGGTGGGGGTGAGCTCCTACGAGCAGTACTTC. Complete variable domain (other parts from reference TRBV5-1 and TRBJ2-7): KAGVTQTPRYLIKTRGQQVTLSCSPISGHRSVSWYQQTPGQGLQFLFEYFSETQRNKGNFPGRFSGRQFSNSRSEMNVSTLELGDSALYLCASILVGVSSYEQYFGPGTRLTVT.

Worth noting for this clone: This may be a read error: a much more frequent sequence differs by one nucleotide. The CDR3 region is CASSSPPGIKYF. The CDR3 DNA follows: TGTGCCAGCAGTTCCCCCCCGGGCATTAAGTACTTC. The rearrangement links TRBV27 to TRBJ2-4, with no clear D. The germline CDR1 and CDR2 sequences are MNHEY and SMNVEV (reference sequence). This CDR3 has 12 residues.

Turning to this clone: Since a much larger clone is just one base distant, this may be a read error. Since the CDR3 does not end with the conserved phenylalanine or tryptophan, this likely comes from a read error. Because the CDR3's place on the DNA is in doubt, the DNA is left out and the CDR3 is given as listed by TCRdb. This specimen includes other DNA sequences encoding the same CDR3. This chain uses TRBV14 with TRBJ2-5; the table's D call TRBD1 went unverified against the DNA. The CDR3 has 10 residues if both end residues are counted. Germline loops: CDR1 SGHDN, CDR2 FVKESK. CDR3: CASSPDRRVD.

The chain carries TRBV6-1 and TRBJ2-1, with D perhaps matching TRBD1 or TRBD2 (6 bases each). Germline V lookup: CDR1 MNHNS, CDR2 SASEGT. The CDR3 sequence is 14 residues long. V dropped 8 bases and J dropped 4 bases, with 15 bases sitting between them. The CDR3 region is CASHGGGYYNEQFF. Written as DNA, the CDR3 is TGTGCCAGCCACGGGGGCGGGTATTACAATGAGCAGTTCTTC.

This clone appeared many times. The chain recombines TRBV5-1 with TRBJ2-7; the match to TRBD1 covers 7 bases. V lost 3 bases and J lost 4; bases outside the gene matches: 7. Looked up from germline, CDR1 is SGHRS and CDR2 is YFSETQ. CDR3 length equals 14 residues. Written as DNA, the CDR3 is TGCGCCAGCAGCTCTACAGGGGTTAAGTACGAGCAGTACTTC. This translates into CASSSTGVKYEQYF. Full variable domain (rest looked up from reference TRBV5-1 and TRBJ2-7): KAGVTQTPRYLIKTRGQQVTLSCSPISGHRSVSWYQQTPGQGLQFLFEYFSETQRNKGNFPGRFSGRQFSNSRSEMNVSTLELGDSALYLCASSSTGVKYEQYFGPGTRLTVT.

Concerning this clone: The junction shows a germline mismatch at one end, possibly a read error. The chain combines TRBV4-2 with TRBJ2-3; D possibly corresponds to TRBD2 (6 bases). Germline V CDR1 and CDR2: LGHNA, YNFKEQ. This CDR3 contains 16 residues. This chain's CDR3 is CSSSQASVSTTDTQYF. Here the CDR3 DNA reads TGTTCCAGCAGCCAAGCTAGCGTATCCACCACAGATACGCAGTATTTT.

The chain couples TRBV19 to TRBJ1-1; possibly TRBD1 for D (6 bases). Trimming shortened V by 7 bases and J by 0 bases, and 18 bases separated the two germline ends. This CDR3 region has 16 residues. Germline CDR1 reads LNHDA; CDR2 reads SQIVND (reference sequence). The CDR3 region has the DNA TGTGCCAGTACCTATTTACAAGGGGGATTGAACACTGAAGCTTTCTTT. Residues: CASTYLQGGLNTEAFF.

This clone was seen only a few times. The rearrangement uses TRBV27 and TRBJ2-1, with D unresolved. The CDR3 sequence is 17 residues long. The germline V and J ends were trimmed by 1 base and 1 base, with 14 bases remaining between them. The V gene's germline CDR1 is MNHEY and CDR2 SMNVEV (reference sequence). For the CDR3, the DNA is TGTGCCAGCAGTTTATACGGGTATAACCCTTCCTACAATGAGCAGTTCTTC. It specifies CASSLYGYNPSYNEQFF.

This clone was recorded many times. The V and J genes are TRBV24-1 and TRBJ2-5, with D perhaps TRBD1 or TRBD2 (6 bases each). The germline V and J ends were trimmed by 6 bases and 3 bases, with 13 bases remaining between them. Germline values: CDR1 KGHDR, CDR2 SFDVKD. The length of the CDR3 is 14 residues. CDR3 sequence: CATSPTGAEETQYF. In nucleotides, the CDR3 is TGTGCCACCAGTCCAACGGGGGCGGAAGAGACCCAGTACTTC.

This clone was counted only a few times. CDR3 nucleotides: TGTGCCAGCAGTTTTGAGTCGGGGGGCACCGGGGAGCTGTTTTTT. Amino acids: CASSFESGGTGELFF. The rearrangement links TRBV6-1 to TRBJ2-2, with 7 bases identical to TRBD2. Germline assignment: CDR1 MNHNS and CDR2 SASEGT. The ends lost 5 bases at V and 4 bases at J; junction bases unmatched: 7. The length of the CDR3 is 15 residues.

J is TRBJ1-2 and V is TRBV28; D may be TRBD1 (5 bases). V gave up 5 bases and J gave up 4 bases, with 17 bases separating them. The CDR3 length is 15 residues. Per germline, CDR1 MDHEN and CDR2 SYDVKM. CDR3 protein: CASSAGLHYLYGYTF. The CDR3 DNA is TGTGCCAGCAGTGCGGGGCTCCATTATCTCTATGGCTACACCTTC.

This chain connects TRBV11-3 to TRBJ1-1, with D unclear. There are 15 residues in the CDR3. With 0 bases removed from V and 1 base from J, the gap between germline ends came to 9 bases. CDR1 is SGHNT and CDR2 is YENEEA in the germline V gene. The CDR3 spells CASSLEGTRNTEAFF. As DNA, the CDR3 is TGTGCCAGCAGCTTAGAGGGCACAAGGAACACTGAAGCTTTCTTT.

The chain links TRBV9 to TRBJ2-7, with 8 bases lining up with TRBD2. CDR1 is SGDLS and CDR2 is YYNGEE in the germline V gene. Trimming at V came to 5 bases and at J to 4 bases, leaving 14 bases not matched to a gene. The CDR3 contains 16 residues. This CDR3 reads CASRGSPLAGPYEQYF. The CDR3 DNA follows: TGTGCCAGCAGAGGAAGCCCCTTAGCGGGACCTTACGAGCAGTACTTC. Supplemented by reference TRBV9 and TRBJ2-7, the full variable domain reads DSGVTQTPKHLITATGQRVTLRCSPRSGDLSVYWYQQSLDQGLQFLIQYYNGEERAKGNILERFSAQQFPDLHSELNLSSLELGDSALYFCASRGSPLAGPYEQYFGPGTRLTVT.

In this sample, this clone turned up many times. CDR3 amino acids: CASSPPGPSSGNTIYF. CDR3 nucleotide sequence: TGTGCCAGCTCACCGCCGGGACCGAGTTCTGGAAACACCATATATTTT. The J gene is TRBJ1-3, the V gene TRBV18; perhaps TRBD1 as D (5 bases). Germline CDR1 and CDR2: KGHSH and LQKENI. V was trimmed by 3 bases and J by 1 base, leaving 13 bases between them. This CDR3 comprises 16 residues.